The 24 T cell receptor beta chains below were found in one sample sequenced in a study of blood T cell repertoires in COVID-19. Some clones are missing from TCRdb's copy, which holds only in-frame ones; the method was immunoSEQ multiplex PCR. This table holds about 230,000 clones, around 84% found once. The sample comprised peripheral blood. The source is a woman between 40 and 50 years old who had recovered from COVID-19.

The chain joins TRBV19 to TRBJ1-1; maybe TRBD1 (5 bases). The V end was cut by 6 bases, the J end by 5 bases, with 16 bases between. CDR3 length: 14 residues. Germline values: CDR1 LNHDA, CDR2 SQIVND (reference sequence). This CDR3 reads CASSSGPGGTEAFF. Written as DNA, the CDR3 is TGTGCCAGTAGCTCGGGACCGGGGGGAACTGAAGCTTTCTTT. Complete variable domain (other parts from reference TRBV19 and TRBJ1-1): DGGITQSPKYLFRKEGQNVTLSCEQNLNHDAMYWYRQDPGQGLRLIYYSQIVNDFQKGDIAEGYSVSREKKESFPLTVTSAQKNPTAFYLCASSSGPGGTEAFFGQGTRLTVV.

The genes are TRBV28 and TRBJ2-3; 8 nucleotides match TRBD2. The junction had 11 bases not matched to a gene; V was cut back by 4 bases and J by 5 bases. The CDR3 consists of 16 residues. The germline CDR1 and CDR2 sequences are MDHEN and SYDVKM. CDR3 bases: TGTGCCAGCAGTTCCAACGGGGCGGGGGGTAGAGATACGCAGTATTTT. Translating it yields CASSSNGAGGRDTQYF.

The chain couples TRBV5-1 to TRBJ1-1; possible D gene TRBD1, 5 bases. The CDR3 length is 15 residues. V dropped 6 bases and J dropped 3 bases, with 18 bases sitting between them. Looked up from germline, CDR1 is SGHRS and CDR2 is YFSETQ. The CDR3 here is CASNFAGGDYTEAFF. CDR3 in DNA: TGCGCCAGCAACTTTGCTGGAGGGGATTACACTGAAGCTTTCTTT. The entire variable domain, with the rest obtained from reference TRBV5-1 and TRBJ1-1, is as follows: KAGVTQTPRYLIKTRGQQVTLSCSPISGHRSVSWYQQTPGQGLQFLFEYFSETQRNKGNFPGRFSGRQFSNSRSEMNVSTLELGDSALYLCASNFAGGDYTEAFFGQGTRLTVV.

The chain's CDR3 is CASSIMAGEENGYTF. CDR3 bases: TGTGCCAGTAGTATCATGGCAGGGGAAGAGAATGGCTACACCTTC. V usage is TRBV19 and J usage is TRBJ1-2, with D possibly being TRBD1 (6 bases). The ends were cut back, 3 bases at V and 6 bases at J, with 17 bases in the middle. The CDR3 is 15 amino acids. Germline lookup yields CDR1 LNHDA and CDR2 SQIVND (reference sequence).

The rearrangement uses TRBV10-3 and TRBJ2-2; no clear D. In germline, CDR1 is ENHRY, CDR2 SYGVKD. The V end lost 2 bases, the J end lost 3 bases, and 7 bases lay between the germline ends. The CDR3 length is 14 residues. This CDR3 reads CAISEKRDTGELFF. The CDR3 DNA follows: TGTGCCATCAGTGAGAAACGGGACACCGGGGAGCTGTTTTTT.

The CDR3 DNA sequence: TGTGCCAGCAGCGTAGCTACCAGAGCCGGGACAGGGCGTTCGGCCGGGGAGCTGTTTTTT. The encoded protein is CASSVATRAGTGRSAGELFF. The rearrangement joins TRBV9 to TRBJ2-2; 9 bases are a match to TRBD1. Trimming took 0 bases from V and 6 from J; bases not matched to a gene: 18. Germline lookup yields CDR1 SGDLS and CDR2 YYNGEE. This CDR3 comprises 20 residues.

This rearrangement joins TRBV24-1 to TRBJ2-2; TRBD1 aligns across 8 bases. Trimming removed 4 bases from V and 3 bases from J; junction bases left unmatched: 6. This CDR3 comprises 16 residues. Germline values: CDR1 KGHDR, CDR2 SFDVKD. CDR3 coding DNA: TGTGCCACCAGTGACCCAAAGACAGGGGACACCGGGGAGCTGTTTTTT. Its translation: CATSDPKTGDTGELFF.

The CDR3 region is CASSLKRGTLQQFF. The CDR3 DNA follows: TGTGCCAGCAGCTTAAAGCGGGGGACCCTCCAGCAGTTCTTC. This chain uses TRBV11-2 with TRBJ2-1; 8 positions agree with TRBD2. CDR3 size: 14 residues. V lost 2 bases and J lost 11; bases outside the gene matches: 8. From germline, CDR1 is SGHAT and CDR2 FQNNGV.

This clone was seen a few times. The chain carries TRBV7-3 and TRBJ1-6; a weak D match, TRBD1 (5 bases). The germline CDR1 and CDR2 sequences are SGHTA and FQGTGA. Trimming took 5 bases from V and 7 from J, leaving 12 bases between them. The CDR3 has 14 residues. This chain's CDR3 is CASSEQGFNSPLHF. The CDR3 bases are TGTGCCAGCAGCGAGCAGGGATTCAATTCACCCCTCCACTTT.

The V call is TRBV3-1 (or the pseudogene TRBV3-2), the J call TRBJ1-6, with D perhaps matching TRBD1 (5 bases). Trimming shortened V by 4 bases and J by 6 bases, and 13 bases separated the two germline ends. CDR1 is LGHDT and CDR2 is YNNKEL in the germline V gene (reference sequence). CDR3 length: 15 residues. CDR3 bases: TGTGCCAGCAGCCTACGGGACTTGGGTAATTCACCCCTCCACTTT. This translates into CASSLRDLGNSPLHF.

This chain joins TRBV19 and TRBJ1-5; possible D gene TRBD1, 6 bases. V was pared by 3 bases and J by 3 bases, with 12 bases between. Germline assignment: CDR1 LNHDA and CDR2 SQIVND (reference sequence). The CDR3 consists of 15 residues. CDR3 nucleotide sequence: TGTGCCAGTAGTATCATAGGACAGAACAATCAGCCCCAGCATTTT. It encodes CASSIIGQNNQPQHF.

V and J are TRBV2 and TRBJ1-5; a possible D gene is TRBD1 (5 bases). Trimming left V 5 bases short and J 6 bases short, with 20 bases between. The germline gives CDR1 SNHLY, CDR2 FYNNEI. The CDR3 runs 16 residues. The CDR3 loop reads CASSLSTDIFRQPQHF. The CDR3 DNA reads as TGTGCCAGCAGTCTGTCGACAGATATTTTCCGTCAGCCCCAGCATTTT.

The chain uses TRBV5-1 and TRBJ1-4; the D is unclear. The CDR3 length is 15 residues. Germline V CDR1 and CDR2: SGHRS, YFSETQ. V was shortened by 2 bases and J by 0 bases, with 8 bases between the two germline ends. This CDR3 reads CASSFTAATNEKLFF. The CDR3 nucleotides are TGCGCCAGCAGCTTTACAGCTGCAACTAATGAAAAACTGTTTTTT. Combining the CDR3 with reference TRBV5-1 and TRBJ1-4 gives the whole variable domain KAGVTQTPRYLIKTRGQQVTLSCSPISGHRSVSWYQQTPGQGLQFLFEYFSETQRNKGNFPGRFSGRQFSNSRSEMNVSTLELGDSALYLCASSFTAATNEKLFFGSGTQLSVL.

In its sample, this clone was seen a few times. This chain links TRBV5-6 with TRBJ2-7; 10 bases line up with TRBD2. CDR1 and CDR2 (germline): SGHDT, YYEEEE. Germline trimming cut 4 bases from V and 3 bases from J; bases unmatched to any gene: 7. The CDR3 has 15 residues. CDR3 nucleotide sequence: TGTGCCAGCAGCGCCGGGACTAGCGTCGTCTACGAGCAGTACTTC. It yields the protein CASSAGTSVVYEQYF.

This clone appeared a single time. This sequence joins TRBV7-3 and TRBJ1-1; the D gene is possibly TRBD1 (6 bases). Germline CDR1 is SGHTA and CDR2 is FQGTGA. The CDR3 contains 13 residues. Trimming removed 5 bases at V and 3 bases at J, with 10 bases between. The CDR3 here is CASSTQGDTEAFF. DNA for the CDR3: TGTGCCAGCAGCACACAGGGTGACACTGAAGCTTTCTTT.

This chain uses TRBV5-6 with TRBJ1-4; no firm D call. The CDR3 consists of 15 residues. V was cut by 4 bases and J by 7 bases, with 17 bases left in between. The germline CDR1 and CDR2 sequences are SGHDT and YYEEEE. The CDR3 loop is CASSPSAGISEKLFF. The CDR3 coding sequence is TGTGCCAGCAGCCCCAGCGCGGGGATAAGTGAAAAACTGTTTTTT.

This clone was recorded only once. The gene calls are TRBV10-2 and TRBJ2-3, with D maybe TRBD1 (7 bases). The CDR3 is 13 amino acids. The germline CDR1 and CDR2 sequences are WSHSY and SAAADI. V was cut by 4 bases and J by 8 bases, with 13 bases left in between. For the CDR3, the DNA is TGCGCCAGCAGTGGACAGGGAGGAGGTACGCAGTATTTT. It encodes CASSGQGGGTQYF.

The V and J genes are TRBV28 and TRBJ1-1; unclear D gene. CDR3 length: 13 residues. Germline lookup yields CDR1 MDHEN and CDR2 SYDVKM. The V end was cut by 8 bases, the J end by 4 bases, with 14 bases between. The CDR3 spells CASLLSYGTEAFF. The CDR3 bases are TGTGCCAGCCTTCTAAGTTACGGCACTGAAGCTTTCTTT.

In its sample, this clone was seen many times. One end of the junction fails to match germline, which may point to a read error. The rearrangement uses TRBV7-7 and TRBJ2-2; the match to TRBD2 covers 11 bases. This CDR3 comprises 18 residues. CDR1 and CDR2 from the germline V gene are SSHAT and FNYEAQ (reference sequence). As DNA, the CDR3 is TGTGCTAGCAGTCCTACTAGCGGGGGAACCGCGAACACCGGGGAGCTGTTTTTT. Amino acids: CASSPTSGGTANTGELFF.

CDR3 coding DNA: TGTGCCAGCAGCCCCACCAGGGGGGATACGCAGTATTTT. Amino acid sequence: CASSPTRGDTQYF. This chain links TRBV7-8 with TRBJ2-3; 7 bases are shared with TRBD1. The CDR3 loop spans 13 amino acids. V shed 5 bases, J shed 6 bases, and the junction held 5 bases outside the gene matches. The germline V gene encodes CDR1 SGHVS and CDR2 FQNEAQ.

CDR3: CASSHVFGDTEAFF. The CDR3 nucleotides are TGCGCCAGCAGCCACGTTTTCGGGGACACTGAAGCTTTCTTT. The chain combines TRBV4-1 with TRBJ1-1; D is uncertain. With 3 bases removed from V and 3 bases from J, the gap between germline ends came to 11 bases. The CDR3 is 14 amino acids. CDR1 is MGHRA, CDR2 YSYEKL, per germline.

V and J are TRBV7-8 and TRBJ1-4; D is unresolved. This CDR3 is built from 15 residues. V lost 4 bases to trimming and J lost 0 bases, with 9 bases between them. Germline lookup yields CDR1 SGHVS and CDR2 FQNEAQ. The DNA for the CDR3 is TGTGCCAGCAGCTCCTCCCTTGCAACTAATGAAAAACTGTTTTTT. It translates to CASSSSLATNEKLFF. The variable domain in full, completed from reference TRBV7-8 and TRBJ1-4, reads GAGVSQSPRYKVAKRGQDVALRCDPISGHVSLFWYQQALGQGPEFLTYFQNEAQLDKSGLPSDRFFAERPEGSVSTLKIQRTQQEDSAVYLCASSSSLATNEKLFFGSGTQLSVL.

The chain carries TRBV6-5 and TRBJ2-7; 9 bases are shared with TRBD1. The germline CDR1 and CDR2 sequences are MNHEY and SVGAGI. The junction had 5 bases not matched to a gene; V was cut back by 5 bases and J by 3 bases. This CDR3 comprises 14 residues. DNA for the CDR3: TGTGCCAGCAGTACCGGGACAGGGATCTACGAGCAGTACTTC. This translates into CASSTGTGIYEQYF.

The table lists this clone with a count of one. The CDR3, as DNA: TGTGCCAGCAGCAAAGGACTGACATTGGGCTACACCTTC. This sequence encodes CASSKGLTLGYTF. This chain links TRBV6-5 with TRBJ1-2; unclear D gene. Germline CDR1 is MNHEY and CDR2 is SVGAGI. The CDR3 contains 13 residues. The V gene lost 6 bases and the J gene lost 8 bases, with 16 bases spanning the gap.